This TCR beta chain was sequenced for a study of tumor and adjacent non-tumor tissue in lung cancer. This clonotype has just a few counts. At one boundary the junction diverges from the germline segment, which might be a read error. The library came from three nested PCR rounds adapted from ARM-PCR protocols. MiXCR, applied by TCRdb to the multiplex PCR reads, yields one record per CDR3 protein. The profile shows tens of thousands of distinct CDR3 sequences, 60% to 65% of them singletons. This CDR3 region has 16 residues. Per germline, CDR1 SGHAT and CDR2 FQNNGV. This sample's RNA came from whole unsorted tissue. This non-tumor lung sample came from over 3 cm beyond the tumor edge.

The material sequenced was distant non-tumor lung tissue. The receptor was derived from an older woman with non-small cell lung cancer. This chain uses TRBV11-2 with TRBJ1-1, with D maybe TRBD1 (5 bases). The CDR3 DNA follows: TGTGTCAGCAGCTTACACGCATTGGGGCAGCAACGGGAAGCTTTCTTT. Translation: CVSSLHALGQQREAFF.